This T cell receptor (beta chain) came from a study of post-analysis software for immune sequencing data. Notes on the study in general: Patients carried roughly 5 TRBV segments more frequently than controls did, and TRBV5-6, TRBV5-1 and TRBV20-1 were among them.

Germline CDR1 and CDR2: ENHRY and SYGVKD. CDR3 length equals 17 residues. Trimming took 0 bases from V and 5 from J; bases not matched to a gene: 9. Prepared TCR beta cDNA libraries contained unique molecular identifiers. MiXCR was run by TCRdb on the PCR reads, yielding one entry per CDR3 protein. The table has hundreds of thousands of distinct CDR3 sequences, approximately 57% seen once. In regard to this clonotype: The target antigen is unknown.

The origin of this receptor is a girl aged 10 to 17 with multiple sclerosis. This rearrangement joins TRBV10-3 to TRBJ2-1; 8 bases are shared with TRBD2. The specimen sequenced was blood. CDR3 nucleotides: TGTGCCATCAGTGAGTCTGTGGGAACTAGCGGACACAATGAGCAGTTCTTC. Its translation: CAISESVGTSGHNEQFF.